This entry is about one T cell receptor beta chain. Its cognate antigen is unknown. This entry comes from a study of cytotoxic CD8 clonotypes in ibrutinib-treated CLL. Study context: It was after a median about 11 months of treatment, range 6 to 36, that response samples were taken. Regarding the study as a whole: Different sampling times were used for sustained-remission and progressing patients. Contraction or stability on treatment was seen for public clonotypes, which were uncommon.

In germline, CDR1 is SQVTM, CDR2 ANQGSEA. The CDR3 has 12 amino acids. The V and J ends lost 8 bases and 4 bases respectively, with 14 bases between them. TCRdb's copy holds only in-frame clones and misses some; the assay was immunoSEQ multiplex PCR. The table shows roughly 150,000 clones, with about three quarters occurring only once. The chain couples TRBV29-1 to TRBJ1-1; D is perhaps TRBD1 (6 bases). This specimen consisted of PBMCs, obtained after 24 months of ibrutinib treatment. The TCR sequence derives from a human donor with chronic lymphocytic leukemia. CDR3 loop: CSSGGGGTEAFF. DNA of the CDR3: TGCAGCTCCGGGGGGGGCGGCACTGAAGCTTTCTTT.